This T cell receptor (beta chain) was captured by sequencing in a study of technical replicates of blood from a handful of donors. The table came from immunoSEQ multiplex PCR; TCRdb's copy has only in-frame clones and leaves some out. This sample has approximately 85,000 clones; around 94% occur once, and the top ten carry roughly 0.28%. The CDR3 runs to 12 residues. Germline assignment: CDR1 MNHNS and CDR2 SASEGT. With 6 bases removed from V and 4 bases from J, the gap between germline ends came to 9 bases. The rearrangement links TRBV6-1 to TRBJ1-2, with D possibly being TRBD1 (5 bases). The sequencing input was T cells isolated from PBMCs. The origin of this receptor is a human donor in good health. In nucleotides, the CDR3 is TGTGCCAGCAGAAGGGGTTCCTATGGCTACACCTTC. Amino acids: CASRRGSYGYTF.